These 13 T cell receptor beta chains were sequenced from one sample in a study of shared clonotypes between healthy human individuals. Here immunoSEQ multiplex PCR was the method, and the copy in TCRdb shows in-frame clones only, minus some. The repertoire has some 2 million clones, about 95% of them found once; the top ten carry around 1.1%. Naive CD8 cells lacked CD45RO and underwent positive selection for CCR7, leaving out terminally differentiated effector memory CD45RA+ cells. Input material: naive CD8+ T cells sorted from blood. The receptors shown here come from a man younger than 30 in good health.

The chain carries TRBV15 and TRBJ1-1; D is perhaps TRBD1 (6 bases). This CDR3 region has 13 residues. V lost 6 bases and J 4 bases, leaving 12 bases between the germline ends. CDR1 and CDR2 (germline): LNHNV, YYDKDF (reference sequence). The CDR3: CATSPGAGTEAFF. In DNA, the CDR3 is TGTGCCACCAGTCCAGGGGCGGGCACTGAAGCTTTCTTT.

This rearrangement joins TRBV6-6 to TRBJ1-5; TRBD1 is a possible D gene (5 bases). With 6 bases removed from V and 2 bases from J, the gap between germline ends came to 11 bases. Germline CDR1 reads MNHNY; CDR2 reads SVGAGI (reference sequence). The CDR3 runs to 14 residues. In nucleotides, the CDR3 is TGTGCCAGCAGGCCAGGGTTGGGCAATCAGCCCCAGCATTTT. It yields the protein CASRPGLGNQPQHF.

The chain couples TRBV4-3 to TRBJ1-1; 9 nucleotides align to TRBD1. After removal of 5 bases from V and 1 base from J, the junction contained 8 bases not matched to a gene. CDR3 length: 16 residues. CDR1 is LGHNA, CDR2 YSLEER, per germline. Written as DNA, the CDR3 is TGCGCCAGCAGCTCCGGGACAGGGTTCCCGAACACTGAAGCTTTCTTT. This sequence encodes CASSSGTGFPNTEAFF.

The V gene is TRBV27, the J gene TRBJ2-7, with a weak D call TRBD1 (5 bases). The V end lost 3 bases, the J end lost 5 bases, and 17 bases lay between the germline ends. Germline values: CDR1 MNHEY, CDR2 SMNVEV (reference sequence). This CDR3 comprises 15 residues. CDR3 nucleotides: TGTGCCAGCAGTTTTGGGGCAGCGCCCTTACACGAGCAGTACTTC. Its protein is CASSFGAAPLHEQYF.

The genes are TRBV10-3 and TRBJ1-5; D unclear. V dropped 2 bases and J dropped 6 bases, with 17 bases sitting between them. The CDR3 length is 16 residues. From germline, CDR1 is ENHRY and CDR2 SYGVKD. CDR3 in amino acids: CAISEADGKLPQPQHF. For the CDR3, the DNA is TGTGCCATCAGTGAGGCGGACGGGAAGCTCCCTCAGCCCCAGCATTTT.

The chain couples TRBV5-1 to TRBJ2-1; tentative D call: TRBD2 (5 bases). CDR3 length equals 15 residues. Germline V CDR1 and CDR2: SGHRS, YFSETQ. V was pared by 7 bases and J by 0 bases, with 14 bases between. The CDR3 loop reads CASEGSGSSYNEQFF. For the CDR3, the DNA is TGCGCCAGCGAAGGGAGTGGGAGCTCCTACAATGAGCAGTTCTTC.

The V gene is TRBV7-8, the J gene TRBJ2-7; 8 nucleotides align to TRBD2. Per germline, CDR1 SGHVS and CDR2 FQNEAQ. V was clipped by 4 bases and J by 5 bases; unmatched bases: 13. This CDR3 contains 16 residues. This CDR3 reads CASSWPGGEGKNEQYF. CDR3 sequence (DNA): TGTGCCAGCAGCTGGCCGGGAGGGGAAGGAAAAAACGAGCAGTACTTC.

The chain couples TRBV7-2 to TRBJ2-1; 11 nucleotides line up with TRBD2. Trimming cost V 3 bases and J 4 bases; bases outside gene matches: 5. CDR3 size: 16 residues. Per the germline V gene, CDR1 is SGHTA and CDR2 is FQGNSA. In DNA form, the CDR3 reads TGTGCCAGCAGCTTTGGACTAGCGGGCACATACAATGAGCAGTTCTTC. Translated, it gives CASSFGLAGTYNEQFF.

The CDR3 sequence is CSVAGTSGGEQFF. The DNA of the CDR3 is TGCAGCGTAGCCGGGACTAGCGGGGGTGAGCAGTTCTTC. The rearrangement links TRBV29-1 to TRBJ2-1, with 14 bases identical to TRBD2. Per the germline V gene, CDR1 is SQVTM and CDR2 is ANQGSEA. The CDR3 sequence is 13 residues long. V lost 6 bases, J lost 9 bases, and 4 bases stayed unmatched.

This clone was recorded only once. Additional DNA sequences in this sample encode the identical CDR3. V usage is TRBV4-1 and J usage is TRBJ1-1, with D possibly matching TRBD1 (6 bases). Per germline, CDR1 MGHRA and CDR2 YSYEKL. Trimming pared 3 bases from V and 2 bases from J, leaving 10 bases between. This CDR3 comprises 14 residues. The CDR3 coding sequence is TGCGCCAGCAGCCACCCGGGACAAAACACTGAAGCTTTCTTT. Translating gives CASSHPGQNTEAFF.

The V and J genes are TRBV27 and TRBJ2-1, with 8 bases identical to TRBD1. V lost 5 bases and J lost 7; bases outside the gene matches: 13. This CDR3 region has 16 residues. The V gene's germline CDR1 is MNHEY and CDR2 SMNVEV (reference sequence). Here the CDR3 DNA reads TGTGCCAGCAGTCTCTACCCCGGACAGGGAAGTAATGAGCAGTTCTTC. This codes for CASSLYPGQGSNEQFF.

About this clone: The same CDR3 also results from other DNA sequences found in this sample. The V call is TRBV28, the J call TRBJ2-3, with 7 bases aligning to TRBD2. The J segment lost 0 bases and the V segment lost 5 bases, leaving 2 bases of the junction unmatched. The CDR3 is 14 amino acids. Germline V CDR1 and CDR2: MDHEN, SYDVKM. The CDR3 region is CASSLSGSTDTQYF. DNA for the CDR3: TGTGCCAGCAGTCTTAGCGGGAGCACAGATACGCAGTATTTT.

This chain joins TRBV14 and TRBJ2-7; D is uncertain. This CDR3 contains 14 residues. CDR1 and CDR2 from the germline V gene are SGHDN and FVKESK. The V end lost 0 bases, the J end lost 0 bases, and 6 bases lay between the germline ends. The CDR3 sequence is CASSQDRHSYEQYF. Written as DNA, the CDR3 is TGTGCCAGCAGCCAAGATCGGCACTCCTACGAGCAGTACTTC.